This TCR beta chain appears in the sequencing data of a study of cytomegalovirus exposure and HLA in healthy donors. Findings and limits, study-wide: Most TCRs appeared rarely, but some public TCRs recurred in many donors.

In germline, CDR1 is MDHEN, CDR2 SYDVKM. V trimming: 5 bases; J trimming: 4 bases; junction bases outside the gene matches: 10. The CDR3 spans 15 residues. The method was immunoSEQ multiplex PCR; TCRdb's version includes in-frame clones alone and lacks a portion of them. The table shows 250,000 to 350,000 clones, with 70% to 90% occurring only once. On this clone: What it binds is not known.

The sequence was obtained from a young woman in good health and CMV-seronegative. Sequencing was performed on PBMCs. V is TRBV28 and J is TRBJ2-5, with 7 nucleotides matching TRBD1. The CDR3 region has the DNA TGTGCCAGCAGTCACCCCGACAGGGCGGCAGAGACCCAGTACTTC. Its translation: CASSHPDRAAETQYF.